These 12 T cell receptor beta chains came from one sample sequenced in a study of control samples from healthy donors and cancer patients. The table came from immunoSEQ multiplex PCR; TCRdb's copy has only in-frame clones and leaves some out. This sample yields about 78,000 clones, of which 85% to 90% are seen a single time; about 7.4% belongs to the top ten. Sequences were obtained from blood. These receptors were taken from an older woman in good health.

The V gene is TRBV11-2, the J gene TRBJ1-3, with no clear D. CDR3 length: 14 residues. Germline V gene data show CDR1 as SGHAT and CDR2 as FQNNGV. Trimming shortened V by 3 bases and J by 1 base, and 7 bases separated the two germline ends. This CDR3 reads CASSFAESGNTIYF. CDR3 sequence (DNA): TGTGCCAGCAGCTTCGCAGAGTCTGGAAACACCATATATTTT.

V is TRBV15 and J is TRBJ1-3; D uncertain. The V and J ends lost 4 bases and 0 bases respectively, with 7 bases between them. There are 14 residues in the CDR3. CDR1 is LNHNV and CDR2 is YYDKDF in the germline V gene (reference sequence). The CDR3 coding sequence is TGTGCCACCAGCAATACTCGCTCTGGAAACACCATATATTTT. It encodes CATSNTRSGNTIYF.

V is TRBV4-3 and J is TRBJ2-5; perhaps TRBD1 as D (5 bases). The germline V gene encodes CDR1 LGHNA and CDR2 YSLEER. V lost 0 bases to trimming and J lost 3 bases, with 11 bases between them. This CDR3 comprises 15 residues. The CDR3 reads CASSQDIGREETQYF. Here the CDR3 DNA reads TGCGCCAGCAGCCAAGATATAGGCAGGGAAGAGACCCAGTACTTC.

In its sample, this clone was seen a few times. This chain joins TRBV6-6 and TRBJ1-1, with 7 bases that match TRBD1. The CDR3 contains 15 residues. Trimming removed 5 bases from V and 1 base from J; junction bases left unmatched: 7. The germline CDR1 and CDR2 sequences are MNHNY and SVGAGI (reference sequence). In nucleotides, the CDR3 is TGTGCCAGCAGTGACAGGACAGGAACGAACACTGAAGCTTTCTTT. Its protein is CASSDRTGTNTEAFF.

The chain recombines TRBV4-1 with TRBJ2-5; D is ambiguous. The CDR3 runs to 17 residues. Trimming took 5 bases from V and 6 from J, leaving 25 bases between them. Per germline, CDR1 MGHRA and CDR2 YSYEKL. The CDR3 sequence is CASSWSPVGNLGKTQYF. The CDR3 DNA is TGCGCCAGCAGCTGGTCGCCGGTGGGGAATCTAGGCAAGACCCAGTACTTC.

J is TRBJ2-1 and V is TRBV5-1; TRBD2 aligns across 10 bases. V lost 0 bases, J lost 15 bases, and 12 bases stayed unmatched. The CDR3 extends over 15 amino acids. Germline-derived CDR1 and CDR2 are SGHRS and YFSETQ. CDR3 DNA: TGCGCCAGCAGCTTGGGGCTAGCGGGAGAATTGGACCTGTTCTTC. Encoded protein: CASSLGLAGELDLFF.

This clone came up a few times. The rearrangement joins TRBV6-6 to TRBJ1-4; tentatively, D is TRBD1 (6 bases). V was clipped by 6 bases and J by 5 bases, with 10 bases between them. Germline V gene lookup returns CDR1 MNHNY and CDR2 SVGAGI (reference sequence). The CDR3 contains 13 residues. The CDR3 sequence: CASRGDTNEKLFF. The CDR3 DNA reads TGTGCCAGCAGGGGGGACACGAATGAAAAACTGTTTTTT.

The rearrangement uses TRBV7-8 and TRBJ2-3; 10 positions agree with TRBD1. The junction had 11 bases not matched to a gene; V was cut back by 4 bases and J by 4 bases. CDR3 size: 17 residues. Germline V lookup: CDR1 SGHVS, CDR2 FQNEAQ. DNA of the CDR3: TGTGCCAGCAGCTCAGACCTGGGACAGGGGAATTCAGATACGCAGTATTTT. Translating gives CASSSDLGQGNSDTQYF.

The chain is built from TRBV15 and TRBJ2-5; D gene uncertain. CDR1 is LNHNV and CDR2 is YYDKDF in the germline V gene (reference sequence). V was trimmed by 3 bases and J by 4 bases, leaving 15 bases between them. This CDR3 has 15 amino acids. The DNA of the CDR3 is TGTGCCACCAGCAGTCCCGGACGGCCTAGAGAGACCCAGTACTTC. As protein: CATSSPGRPRETQYF.

The V call is TRBV7-2, the J call TRBJ1-5; D is ambiguous. Trimming took 0 bases from V and 7 from J, leaving 7 bases between them. This CDR3 contains 13 residues. The germline V gene encodes CDR1 SGHTA and CDR2 FQGNSA. CDR3 bases: TGTGCCAGCAGCTTAGCGTTAGAGCAGCCCCAGCATTTT. Residues: CASSLALEQPQHF.

This chain links TRBV12-3 or TRBV12-4 with TRBJ2-1, with D uncertain. V lost 0 bases, J lost 6 bases, and 6 bases lay in between. This CDR3 is built from 13 residues. The CDR3, as DNA: TGTGCCAGCAGTTTAGCGTACGCCAATGAGCAGTTCTTC. Its protein product is CASSLAYANEQFF.

This chain connects TRBV7-9 to TRBJ2-3; no firm D call. CDR3 length: 11 residues. The ends were cut back, 2 bases at V and 6 bases at J, with 3 bases in the middle. CDR1 is SEHNR, CDR2 FQNEAQ, per germline (reference sequence). In DNA, the CDR3 is TGTGCCAGCAGCTTACAGGATACGCAGTATTTT. Translating gives CASSLQDTQYF. Using reference TRBV7-9 and TRBJ2-3 for the parts outside the CDR3, the full variable domain is DTGVSQNPRHKITKRGQNVTFRCDPISEHNRLYWYRQTLGQGPEFLTYFQNEAQLEKSRLLSDRFSAERPKGSFSTLEIQRTEQGDSAMYLCASSLQDTQYFGPGTRLTVL.